One and the same sample provided the 18 T cell receptor beta chains below, sequenced in a study of cytomegalovirus exposure and HLA in healthy donors. Primers: 60 Vbeta forward and 13 Jbeta reverse. Profiled with immunoSEQ multiplex PCR; TCRdb holds only in-frame clones, not every one. The sample consists of around 100,000 clones, 81% of them appearing once. The sample comprised PBMCs. Receptors were obtained from a woman in her sixties or seventies in good health and CMV-seropositive.

This chain links TRBV19 with TRBJ1-5; D unresolved. Looked up from germline, CDR1 is LNHDA and CDR2 is SQIVND (reference sequence). Trimming took 2 bases from V and 2 from J, leaving 13 bases between them. The CDR3 extends over 16 amino acids. DNA for the CDR3: TGTGCCAGTAGTATATTTTCCGGGGTCGGCAATCAGCCCCAGCATTTT. Translated, it gives CASSIFSGVGNQPQHF.

The chain joins TRBV28 to TRBJ1-1; TRBD1 is a possible D gene (5 bases). The CDR3 sequence is 13 residues long. V was clipped by 6 bases and J by 5 bases, with 13 bases between them. Germline CDR1 and CDR2: MDHEN and SYDVKM. In DNA form, the CDR3 reads TGTGCCAGCAGGGAGGGGTCATGGACTGAAGCTTTCTTT. It encodes CASREGSWTEAFF.

CDR3 protein: CASSLYGRGYEQYF. The CDR3 DNA reads as TGTGCCAGCAGCTTGTATGGGAGAGGGTACGAGCAGTACTTC. The chain carries TRBV7-2 and TRBJ2-5, with a possible D match to TRBD2 (5 bases). The DNA end is more similar to TRBJ2-7, so the J call may be wrong. The CDR3 consists of 14 residues. CDR1 is SGHTA and CDR2 is FQGNSA in the germline V gene.

V usage is TRBV6-4 and J usage is TRBJ2-7; 7 bases align to TRBD1. CDR1 is MRHNA and CDR2 is SNTAGT in the germline V gene. V was clipped by 6 bases and J by 2 bases; unmatched bases: 7. The CDR3 runs 14 residues. CDR3 bases: TGTGCCAGCAGCGAGCGGACAGGCCCCTACGAGCAGTACTTC. Translating it yields CASSERTGPYEQYF.

This clone was seen a handful of times. J is TRBJ2-2 and V is TRBV5-6; D is possibly TRBD2 (6 bases). Germline CDR1 and CDR2: SGHDT and YYEEEE. V was pared by 4 bases and J by 0 bases, with 13 bases between. This CDR3 is 16 amino acids long. CDR3 in amino acids: CASSQLGEANTGELFF. In DNA, the CDR3 is TGTGCCAGCAGCCAGCTTGGGGAGGCGAACACCGGGGAGCTGTTTTTT.

V is TRBV25-1 and J is TRBJ2-1, with a possible D match to TRBD2 (6 bases). With 4 bases removed from V and 8 bases from J, the gap between germline ends came to 21 bases. The CDR3 length is 16 residues. In germline, CDR1 is MGHDK, CDR2 SYGVNS. CDR3 sequence (DNA): TGTGCCAGCAGTGCACCCTCGGGCGGGGTTTTCCATGAGCAGTTCTTC. It yields the protein CASSAPSGGVFHEQFF.

This clone was seen a handful of times. The chain uses TRBV4-2 and TRBJ1-5, with a weak D call TRBD1 (6 bases). The CDR3 totals 14 residues. The V end lost 0 bases, the J end lost 4 bases, and 7 bases lay between the germline ends. CDR1 and CDR2 (germline): LGHNA, YNFKEQ. The CDR3 loop is CASSQEDRNQPQHF. The CDR3 DNA sequence: TGTGCCAGCAGCCAAGAGGACAGAAATCAGCCCCAGCATTTT.

The chain is built from TRBV5-1 and TRBJ1-1; 7 bases match TRBD1. Per germline, CDR1 SGHRS and CDR2 YFSETQ. Trimming cost V 0 bases and J 4 bases; bases outside gene matches: 6. This CDR3 contains 15 residues. CDR3 DNA sequence: TGCGCCAGCAGCTTGGGGGGACAGCTAAGCACTGAAGCTTTCTTT. This encodes CASSLGGQLSTEAFF.

The rearrangement links TRBV19 to TRBJ2-7; 8 nucleotides align to TRBD1. J was trimmed by 2 bases and V by 5 bases; bases with no gene match: 5. This CDR3 region has 14 residues. CDR1 and CDR2 (germline): LNHDA, SQIVND (reference sequence). CDR3 region: CASSAGQATYEQYF. Written as DNA, the CDR3 is TGTGCCAGTAGTGCGGGACAGGCGACCTACGAGCAGTACTTC.

This clone was observed a few times. The chain employs TRBV6-5 and TRBJ1-1, with 7 bases lining up with TRBD1. V was pared by 4 bases and J by 0 bases, with 2 bases of the junction left unmatched. The V gene's germline CDR1 is MNHEY and CDR2 SVGAGI. This CDR3 has 14 residues. CDR3 in amino acids: CASSLQGLNTEAFF. The CDR3 DNA follows: TGTGCCAGCAGTTTACAGGGGTTGAACACTGAAGCTTTCTTT.

This clone was seen a handful of times. The rearrangement joins TRBV4-3 to TRBJ2-2; 13 nucleotides line up with TRBD2. The CDR3 is made up of 16 amino acids. V shed 3 bases, J shed 7 bases, and the junction held 5 bases outside the gene matches. Germline CDR1 reads LGHNA; CDR2 reads YSLEER. The CDR3 DNA is TGCGCCAGCAGCCAGGGAACTAGCGGGAGGGGCGGGGAGCTGTTTTTT. This gives the protein CASSQGTSGRGGELFF.

V is TRBV13 and J is TRBJ1-4, with TRBD1 matching 9 bases. CDR3 length equals 15 residues. Trimming took 3 bases from V and 8 from J; bases not matched to a gene: 7. Germline values: CDR1 PRHDT, CDR2 FYEKMQ (reference sequence). The CDR3 DNA is TGTGCCAGCAGCTTGGGGGACAGGGAGGGGGAAAAACTGTTTTTT. It encodes CASSLGDREGEKLFF.

This chain joins TRBV5-4 and TRBJ2-2; 7 bases are shared with TRBD1. The length of the CDR3 is 18 residues. CDR1 SGHNT and CDR2 YYREEE come from the germline V gene (reference sequence). V shed 5 bases and J 2 bases; nucleotides not matched to a gene: 15. The CDR3 DNA is TGTGCCAGCAGTTCACCACCGGGACAGACGCCCAACACCGGGGAGCTGTTTTTT. Protein sequence: CASSSPPGQTPNTGELFF.

There are a few counts of this clone. V and J are TRBV5-4 and TRBJ1-1; maybe TRBD1 (5 bases). Germline V lookup: CDR1 SGHNT, CDR2 YYREEE (reference sequence). The CDR3 totals 15 residues. V lost 4 bases and J 3 bases, leaving 16 bases between the germline ends. This CDR3 reads CASSRTSGGDTEAFF. The CDR3 nucleotides are TGTGCCAGCAGCCGAACCTCGGGGGGGGACACTGAAGCTTTCTTT.

The V and J genes are TRBV7-2 and TRBJ2-4; 16 nucleotides agree with TRBD2. V shed 1 base, J shed 6 bases, and the junction held 6 bases outside the gene matches. The CDR3 sequence is 18 residues long. Germline CDR1 and CDR2: SGHTA and FQGNSA. The CDR3 nucleotides read TGTGCCAGCAGCTTAGGGCACGGGACTAGCGGGAGGGGAAACATTCAGTACTTC. This encodes CASSLGHGTSGRGNIQYF.

This clone showed up just a few times. This chain joins TRBV7-9 and TRBJ1-3; D perhaps matches TRBD1 (6 bases). This CDR3 is built from 13 residues. Germline loops: CDR1 SEHNR, CDR2 FQNEAQ (reference sequence). V was shortened by 5 bases and J by 7 bases, with 12 bases between the two germline ends. Written as DNA, the CDR3 is TGTGCCAGCAGCGTATCCCAGGGGAACACCATATATTTT. Protein product: CASSVSQGNTIYF. Supplemented by reference TRBV7-9 and TRBJ1-3, the full variable domain reads DTGVSQNPRHKITKRGQNVTFRCDPISEHNRLYWYRQTLGQGPEFLTYFQNEAQLEKSRLLSDRFSAERPKGSFSTLEIQRTEQGDSAMYLCASSVSQGNTIYFGEGSWLTVV.

This clone was seen at least ten times. The rearrangement links TRBV4-3 to TRBJ2-1, with a weak D call TRBD2 (6 bases). The CDR3 is 17 residues long. V was cut by 0 bases and J by 0 bases, with 12 bases left in between. CDR1 is LGHNA, CDR2 YSLEER, per germline. CDR3 protein: CASSQDRSSASYNEQFF. CDR3 DNA: TGCGCCAGCAGCCAAGATAGGTCTAGCGCCTCCTACAATGAGCAGTTCTTC.

The chain is built from TRBV7-2 and TRBJ2-5, with D maybe TRBD1 (5 bases). Per germline, CDR1 SGHTA and CDR2 FQGNSA. Trimming shortened V by 0 bases and J by 3 bases, and 5 bases separated the two germline ends. The CDR3 length is 13 residues. CDR3 amino acids: CASSLAREETQYF. Here the CDR3 DNA reads TGTGCCAGCAGCTTAGCCAGGGAAGAGACCCAGTACTTC.